The clone carrying this T cell receptor beta chain was recorded once. This record comes from a study of blood T cell repertoires in COVID-19. The wider study: There were acute and convalescent COVID-19 samples, and they came from the United States, Italy and Spain.

Germline V gene sequence: CDR1 DFQATT, CDR2 SNEGSKA (reference sequence). Trimming shortened V by 8 bases and J by 4 bases, and 11 bases separated the two germline ends. This CDR3 spans 11 amino acids. Authors' data handling: Researchers report that nucleated cell counts were estimated from reference gene primer amplification. Repertoires were generated with immunoSEQ multiplex PCR, while TCRdb's copy carries only in-frame clones and drops some. The V and J calls and clone size come from that table; D and trimming were worked out from the DNA. In the table there are under 250,000 clones, 80% to 90% of which are singletons.

The V gene is TRBV20-1, the J gene TRBJ1-1; possibly TRBD1 for D (6 bases). The clonotype was recovered from an older man with acute or convalescent COVID-19. Input material: peripheral blood. The CDR3: CSSRRGTEAFF. The DNA of the CDR3 is TGCAGTTCTCGCAGGGGCACTGAAGCTTTCTTT.